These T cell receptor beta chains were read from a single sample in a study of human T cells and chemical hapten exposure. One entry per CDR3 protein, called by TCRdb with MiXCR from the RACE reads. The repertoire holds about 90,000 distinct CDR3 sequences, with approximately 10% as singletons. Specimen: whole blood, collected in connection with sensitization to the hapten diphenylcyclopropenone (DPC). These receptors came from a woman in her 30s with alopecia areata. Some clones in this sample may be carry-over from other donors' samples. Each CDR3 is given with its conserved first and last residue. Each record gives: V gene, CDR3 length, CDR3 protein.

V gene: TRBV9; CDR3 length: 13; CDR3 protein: CASSEGRTGELFF
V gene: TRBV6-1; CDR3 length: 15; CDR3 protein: CASSEAGSGANVLTF
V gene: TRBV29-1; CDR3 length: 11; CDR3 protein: CSVYGGGGYTF
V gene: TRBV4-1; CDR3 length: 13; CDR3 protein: CASSQDGGVEAFF
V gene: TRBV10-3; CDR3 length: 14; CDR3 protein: CAISAGQGTETQYF
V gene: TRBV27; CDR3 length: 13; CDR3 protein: CASSPSLGGRAFF
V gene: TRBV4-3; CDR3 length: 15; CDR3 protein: CASSQVYGPSYEQYF
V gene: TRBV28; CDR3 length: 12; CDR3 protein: CASSLLDTEAFF
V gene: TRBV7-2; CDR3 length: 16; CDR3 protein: CASSLVSGQRSSPLHF
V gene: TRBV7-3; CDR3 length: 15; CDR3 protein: CASSPGLTNTGELFF
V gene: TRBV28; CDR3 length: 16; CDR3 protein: CASSQTPSGGTHTQYF
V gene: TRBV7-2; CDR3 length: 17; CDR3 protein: CASSSRLAGESMGTQYF
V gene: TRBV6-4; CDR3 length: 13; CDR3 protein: CASSDSSAGEQFF